This TCR beta chain was identified in a study of blood T cell repertoires in COVID-19. The CDR3 has 13 amino acids. V lost 0 bases, J lost 7 bases, and 9 bases lay in between. Germline values: CDR1 MGHRA, CDR2 YSYEKL. Authors' methods: Reference gene primers were amplified, and this amplification served to estimate nucleated cell counts. TCRdb's table, derived via immunoSEQ multiplex PCR, lists solely in-frame clones and lacks some. The V and J calls and clone size are taken from that table; D and trimming were inferred from the DNA. The profile shows 150,000 to 200,000 clones, 70% to 90% of them singletons.

The clonotype comes from a man in his 60s with acute or convalescent COVID-19. Sequenced sample: peripheral blood. V and J are TRBV4-1 and TRBJ2-5; no firm D call. The CDR3 is CASSQEPRGTQYF. The CDR3 bases are TGCGCCAGCAGCCAAGAACCGAGAGGGACCCAGTACTTC.